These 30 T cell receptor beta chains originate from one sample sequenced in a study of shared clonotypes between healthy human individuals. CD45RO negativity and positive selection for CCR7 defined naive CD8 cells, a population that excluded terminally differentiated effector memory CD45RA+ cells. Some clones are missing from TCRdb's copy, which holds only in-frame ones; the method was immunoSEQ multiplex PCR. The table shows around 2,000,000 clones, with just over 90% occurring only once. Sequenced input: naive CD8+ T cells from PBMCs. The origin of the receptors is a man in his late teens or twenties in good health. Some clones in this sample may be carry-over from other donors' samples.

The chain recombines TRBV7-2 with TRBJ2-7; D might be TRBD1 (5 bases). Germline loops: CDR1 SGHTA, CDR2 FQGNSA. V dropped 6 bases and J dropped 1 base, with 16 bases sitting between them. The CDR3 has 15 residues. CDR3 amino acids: CASRSDFQGSYEQYF. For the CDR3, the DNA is TGTGCCAGCAGGTCTGACTTCCAGGGTTCCTACGAGCAGTACTTC.

This chain's CDR3 is CASSGSHTDTQYF. Written as DNA, the CDR3 is TGTGCCAGCAGCGGGTCCCACACAGATACGCAGTATTTT. The genes are TRBV9 and TRBJ2-3; D gene ambiguous. V shed 3 bases and J shed 2 bases, with 7 bases lying between them. The CDR3 extends over 13 amino acids. CDR1 is SGDLS, CDR2 YYNGEE, per germline.

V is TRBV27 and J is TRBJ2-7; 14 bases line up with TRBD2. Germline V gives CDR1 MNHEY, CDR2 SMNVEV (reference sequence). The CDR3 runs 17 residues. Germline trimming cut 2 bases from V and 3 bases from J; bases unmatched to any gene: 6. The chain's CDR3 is CASSLNGLAGGFYEQYF. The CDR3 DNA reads TGTGCCAGCAGTTTAAATGGACTAGCGGGAGGCTTCTACGAGCAGTACTTC.

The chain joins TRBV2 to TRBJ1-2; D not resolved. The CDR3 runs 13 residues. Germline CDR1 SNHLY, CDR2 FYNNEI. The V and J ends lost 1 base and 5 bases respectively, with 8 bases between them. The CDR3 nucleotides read TGTGCCAGCAGTGAAGTACGGTTATATGGCTACACCTTC. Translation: CASSEVRLYGYTF. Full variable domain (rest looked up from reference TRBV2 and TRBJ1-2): EPEVTQTPSHQVTQMGQEVILRCVPISNHLYFYWYRQILGQKVEFLVSFYNNEISEKSEIFDDQFSVERPDGSNFTLKIRSTKLEDSAMYFCASSEVRLYGYTFGSGTRLTVV.

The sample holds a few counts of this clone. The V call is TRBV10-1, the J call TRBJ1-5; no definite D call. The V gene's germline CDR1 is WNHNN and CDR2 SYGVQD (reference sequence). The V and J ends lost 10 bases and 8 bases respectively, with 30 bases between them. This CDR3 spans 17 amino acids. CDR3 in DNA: TGCGCCACCCCCTGCCCCCTGGGTTCGTTAAAATCAGAGCCCCAGCATTTT. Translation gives CATPCPLGSLKSEPQHF.

CDR3 DNA: TGTGCCAGCAGCCAACTAGGGACCCAGTACTTC. Protein: CASSQLGTQYF. The chain joins TRBV11-1 to TRBJ2-5; tentatively, D is TRBD2 (5 bases). The CDR3 is 11 amino acids. V lost 5 bases, J lost 7 bases, and 8 bases lay in between. Germline V gene sequence: CDR1 SGHAT, CDR2 FQDESV (reference sequence).

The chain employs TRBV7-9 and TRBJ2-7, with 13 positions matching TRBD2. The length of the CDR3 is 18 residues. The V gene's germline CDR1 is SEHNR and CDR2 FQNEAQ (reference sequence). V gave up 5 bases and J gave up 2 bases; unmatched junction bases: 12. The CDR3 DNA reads TGTGCCAGCAGCCCCGGGACTAGCGGGACCCAGTGGGCCTACGAGCAGTACTTC. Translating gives CASSPGTSGTQWAYEQYF.

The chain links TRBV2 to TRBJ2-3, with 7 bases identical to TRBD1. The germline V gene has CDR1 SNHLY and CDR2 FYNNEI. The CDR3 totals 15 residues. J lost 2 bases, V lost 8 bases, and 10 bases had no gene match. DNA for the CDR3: TGTGCCAGCCTCCGGGGACAGTTAGACACAGATACGCAGTATTTT. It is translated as CASLRGQLDTDTQYF.

Written as DNA, the CDR3 is TGTGCCAGCAGCCCCGAGGGGGCTACCCAGTACTTC. This sequence encodes CASSPEGATQYF. The V and J genes are TRBV2 and TRBJ2-5, with TRBD1 matching over 7 bases. After removal of 6 bases from V and 8 bases from J, the junction contained 6 bases not matched to a gene. The CDR3 has 12 residues. Germline V gene data show CDR1 as SNHLY and CDR2 as FYNNEI.

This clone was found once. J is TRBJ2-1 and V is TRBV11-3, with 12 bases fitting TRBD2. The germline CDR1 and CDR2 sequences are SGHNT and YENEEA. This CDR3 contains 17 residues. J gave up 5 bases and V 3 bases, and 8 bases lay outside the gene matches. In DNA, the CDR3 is TGTGCCAGCAGCTTGGGTCCGACTAGCGGGAGAGACAATGAGCAGTTCTTC. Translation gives CASSLGPTSGRDNEQFF.

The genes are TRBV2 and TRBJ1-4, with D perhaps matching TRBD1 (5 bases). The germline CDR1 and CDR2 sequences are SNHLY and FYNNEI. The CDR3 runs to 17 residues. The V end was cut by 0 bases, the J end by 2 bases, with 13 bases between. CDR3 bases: TGTGCCAGCAGTGAAGCGCAGGGTTTTCTTACTAATGAAAAACTGTTTTTT. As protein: CASSEAQGFLTNEKLFF.

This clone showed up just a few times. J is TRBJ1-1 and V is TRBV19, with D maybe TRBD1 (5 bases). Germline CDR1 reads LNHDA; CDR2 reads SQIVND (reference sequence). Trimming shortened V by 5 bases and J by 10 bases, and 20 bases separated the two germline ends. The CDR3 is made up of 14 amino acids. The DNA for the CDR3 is TGTGCCAGTAGTGTGACGGGACTCGGGACCGGAGCTTTCTTT. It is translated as CASSVTGLGTGAFF.

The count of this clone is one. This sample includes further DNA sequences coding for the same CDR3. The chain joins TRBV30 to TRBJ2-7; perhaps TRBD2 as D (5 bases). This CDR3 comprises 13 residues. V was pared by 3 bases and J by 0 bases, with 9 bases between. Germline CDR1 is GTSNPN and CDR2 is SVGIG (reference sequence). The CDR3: CAWSSGSSYEQYF. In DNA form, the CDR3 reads TGTGCCTGGAGCTCGGGGTCCTCCTACGAGCAGTACTTC.

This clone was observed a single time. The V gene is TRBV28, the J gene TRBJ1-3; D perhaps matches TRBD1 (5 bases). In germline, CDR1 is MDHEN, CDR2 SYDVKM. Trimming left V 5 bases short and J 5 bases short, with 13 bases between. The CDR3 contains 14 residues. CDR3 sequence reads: CASSGQGYRNTIYF. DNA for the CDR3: TGTGCCAGCAGTGGTCAGGGATACCGAAACACCATATATTTT.

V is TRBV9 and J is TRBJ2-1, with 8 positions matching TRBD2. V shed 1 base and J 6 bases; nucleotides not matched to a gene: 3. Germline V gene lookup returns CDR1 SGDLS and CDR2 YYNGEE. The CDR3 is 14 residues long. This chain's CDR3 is CASSVREGVNEQFF. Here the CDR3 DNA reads TGTGCCAGCAGCGTACGGGAGGGCGTCAATGAGCAGTTCTTC.

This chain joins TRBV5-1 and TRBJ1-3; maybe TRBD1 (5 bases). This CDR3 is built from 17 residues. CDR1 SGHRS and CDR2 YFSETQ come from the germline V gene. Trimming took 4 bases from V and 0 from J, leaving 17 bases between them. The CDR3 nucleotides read TGCGCCAGCAGCCTAGCCCGGGACGGATACTCTGGAAACACCATATATTTT. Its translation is CASSLARDGYSGNTIYF.

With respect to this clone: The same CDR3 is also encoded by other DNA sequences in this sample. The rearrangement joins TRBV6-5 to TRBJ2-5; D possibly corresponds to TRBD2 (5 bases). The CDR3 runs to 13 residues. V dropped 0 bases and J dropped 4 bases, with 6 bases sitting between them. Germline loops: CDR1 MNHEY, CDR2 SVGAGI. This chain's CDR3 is CASSYSSGETQYF. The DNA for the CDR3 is TGTGCCAGCAGTTACTCAAGCGGAGAGACCCAGTACTTC.

The CDR3 DNA follows: TGTGCCTGGAGTGTACCTTGGATGAGCAAAAACATTCAGTACTTC. It yields the protein CAWSVPWMSKNIQYF. The rearrangement links TRBV30 to TRBJ2-4; D remains unclear. The CDR3 contains 15 residues. V dropped 0 bases and J dropped 3 bases, with 12 bases sitting between them. Germline loops: CDR1 GTSNPN, CDR2 SVGIG (reference sequence).

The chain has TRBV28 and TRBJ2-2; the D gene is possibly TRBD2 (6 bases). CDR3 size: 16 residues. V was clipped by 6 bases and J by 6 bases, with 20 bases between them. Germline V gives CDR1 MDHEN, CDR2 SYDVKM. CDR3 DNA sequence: TGTGCCAGCAGGCGACCCCGGGAGCTGACGTCCGGGGAGCTGTTTTTT. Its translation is CASRRPRELTSGELFF.

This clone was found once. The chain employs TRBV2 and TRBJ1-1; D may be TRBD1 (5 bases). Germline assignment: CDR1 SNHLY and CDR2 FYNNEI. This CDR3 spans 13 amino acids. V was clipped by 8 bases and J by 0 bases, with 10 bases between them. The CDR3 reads CASSTVMNTEAFF. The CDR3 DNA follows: TGTGCCAGCTCGACAGTAATGAACACTGAAGCTTTCTTT. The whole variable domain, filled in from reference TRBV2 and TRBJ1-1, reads EPEVTQTPSHQVTQMGQEVILRCVPISNHLYFYWYRQILGQKVEFLVSFYNNEISEKSEIFDDQFSVERPDGSNFTLKIRSTKLEDSAMYFCASSTVMNTEAFFGQGTRLTVV.

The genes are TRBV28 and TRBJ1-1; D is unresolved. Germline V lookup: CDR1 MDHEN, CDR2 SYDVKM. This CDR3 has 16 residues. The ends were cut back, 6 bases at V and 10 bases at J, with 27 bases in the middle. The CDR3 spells CASSQGSQSWRWAAFF. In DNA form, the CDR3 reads TGTGCCAGCAGCCAAGGATCTCAATCATGGCGGTGGGCAGCTTTCTTT.

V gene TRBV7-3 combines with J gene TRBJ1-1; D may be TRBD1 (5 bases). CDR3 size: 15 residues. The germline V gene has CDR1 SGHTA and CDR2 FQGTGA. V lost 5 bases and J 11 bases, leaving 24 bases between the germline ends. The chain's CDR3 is CASSPRGGQGEDAFF. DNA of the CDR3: TGTGCCAGCAGCCCAAGGGGTGGTCAGGGCGAGGATGCTTTCTTT.

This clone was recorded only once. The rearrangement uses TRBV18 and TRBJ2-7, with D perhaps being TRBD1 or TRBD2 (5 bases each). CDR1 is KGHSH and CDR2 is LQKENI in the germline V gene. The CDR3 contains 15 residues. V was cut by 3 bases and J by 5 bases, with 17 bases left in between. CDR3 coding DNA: TGTGCCAGCTCACCCCTCGGGGCCACTTCAAACGAGCAGTACTTC. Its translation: CASSPLGATSNEQYF. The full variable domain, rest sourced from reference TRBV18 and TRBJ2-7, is NAGVMQNPRHLVRRRGQEARLRCSPMKGHSHVYWYRQLPEEGLKFMVYLQKENIIDESGMPKERFSAEFPKEGPSILRIQQVVRGDSAAYFCASSPLGATSNEQYFGPGTRLTVT.

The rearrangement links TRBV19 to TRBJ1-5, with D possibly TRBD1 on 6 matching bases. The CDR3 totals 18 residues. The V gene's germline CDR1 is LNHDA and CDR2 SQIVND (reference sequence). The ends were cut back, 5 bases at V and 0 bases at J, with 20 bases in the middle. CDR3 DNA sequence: TGTGCCAGTAGTTTCGGGTCGGCAGGGGATAATAGCAATCAGCCCCAGCATTTT. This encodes CASSFGSAGDNSNQPQHF.

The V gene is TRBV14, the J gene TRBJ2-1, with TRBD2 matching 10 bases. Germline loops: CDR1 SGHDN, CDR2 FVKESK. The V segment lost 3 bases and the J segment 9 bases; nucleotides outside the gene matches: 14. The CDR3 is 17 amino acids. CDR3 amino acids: CASSQPLASGSSVEQFF. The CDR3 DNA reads TGTGCCAGCAGCCAGCCTCTGGCTAGCGGGAGTAGTGTTGAGCAGTTCTTC.

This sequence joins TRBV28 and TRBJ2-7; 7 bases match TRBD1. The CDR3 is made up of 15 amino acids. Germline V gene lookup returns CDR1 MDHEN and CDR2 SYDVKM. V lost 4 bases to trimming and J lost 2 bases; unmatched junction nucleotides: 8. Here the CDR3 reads CASSSDREQAYEQYF. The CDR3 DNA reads TGTGCCAGCAGTTCTGACAGGGAACAAGCCTACGAGCAGTACTTC.

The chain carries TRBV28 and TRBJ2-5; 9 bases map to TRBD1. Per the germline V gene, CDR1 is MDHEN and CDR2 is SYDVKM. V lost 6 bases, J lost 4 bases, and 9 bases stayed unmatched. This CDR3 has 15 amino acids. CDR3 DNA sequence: TGTGCCAGCAGCTCCCGGGACAGGGTCCGAGAGACCCAGTACTTC. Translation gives CASSSRDRVRETQYF.

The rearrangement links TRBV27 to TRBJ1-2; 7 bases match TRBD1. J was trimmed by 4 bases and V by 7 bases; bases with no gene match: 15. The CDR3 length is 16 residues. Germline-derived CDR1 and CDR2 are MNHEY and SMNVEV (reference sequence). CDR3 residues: CASKGALGTAPYGYTF. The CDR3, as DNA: TGTGCCAGCAAGGGGGCCCTTGGGACGGCGCCCTATGGCTACACCTTC.

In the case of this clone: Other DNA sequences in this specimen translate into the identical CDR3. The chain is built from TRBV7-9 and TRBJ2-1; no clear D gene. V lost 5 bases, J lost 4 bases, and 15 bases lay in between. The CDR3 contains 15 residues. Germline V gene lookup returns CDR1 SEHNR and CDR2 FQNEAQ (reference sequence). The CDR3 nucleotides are TGTGCCAGCAGCCCAGTGGGTAGTTCTTACAATGAGCAGTTCTTC. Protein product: CASSPVGSSYNEQFF.

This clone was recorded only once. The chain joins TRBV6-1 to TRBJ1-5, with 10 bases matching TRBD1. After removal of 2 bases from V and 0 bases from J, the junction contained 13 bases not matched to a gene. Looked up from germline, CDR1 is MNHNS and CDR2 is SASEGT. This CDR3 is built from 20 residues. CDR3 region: CASSEWVVGQGQYSNQPQHF. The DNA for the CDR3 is TGTGCCAGCAGTGAATGGGTAGTGGGACAGGGGCAATATAGCAATCAGCCCCAGCATTTT.